This T cell receptor (beta chain) stems from a study of blood T cell repertoires in COVID-19. Trimming took 5 bases from V and 1 from J; bases not matched to a gene: 4. CDR1 is MNHEY and CDR2 is SVGEGT in the germline V gene. The CDR3 is 14 residues long. TCRdb's copy holds only in-frame clones and misses some; the assay was immunoSEQ multiplex PCR. Counted here are around 400,000 clones, 80% to 90% occurring once; the ten biggest clones make up about 2.1%. This clone was found once. The TCR sequence derives from a woman between 55 and 75 years old with COVID-19, enrolled during active disease. The V and J genes are TRBV6-2 or TRBV6-3 and TRBJ1-1, with TRBD1 identical over 7 bases. Sequencing was performed on peripheral blood. The CDR3 here is CASSPGGSNTEAFF. Here the CDR3 DNA reads TGTGCCAGCAGTCCAGGGGGTTCGAACACTGAAGCTTTCTTT.